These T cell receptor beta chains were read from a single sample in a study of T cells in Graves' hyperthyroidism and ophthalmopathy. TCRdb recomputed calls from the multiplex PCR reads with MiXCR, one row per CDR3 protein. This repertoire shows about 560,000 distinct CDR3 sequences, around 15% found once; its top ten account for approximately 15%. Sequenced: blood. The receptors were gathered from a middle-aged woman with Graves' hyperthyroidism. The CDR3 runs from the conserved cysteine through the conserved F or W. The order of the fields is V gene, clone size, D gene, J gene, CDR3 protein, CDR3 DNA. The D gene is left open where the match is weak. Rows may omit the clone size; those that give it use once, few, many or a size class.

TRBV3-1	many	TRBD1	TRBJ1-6	CASSHRTGGPYSPLHF	TGTGCCAGCAGCCATCGGACAGGGGGTCCGTATTCACCCCTCCACTTT
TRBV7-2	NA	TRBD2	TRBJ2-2	CASSRLAVNTGELFF	TGTGCCAGCAGCCGACTAGCGGTGAACACCGGGGAGCTGTTTTTT
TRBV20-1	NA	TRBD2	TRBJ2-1	CSALPGTIINEQFF	TGCAGTGCTTTACCCGGGACTATAATAAATGAGCAGTTCTTC
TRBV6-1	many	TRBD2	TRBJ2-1	CASSRLAGSGNEQFF	TGTGCCAGCAGTCGACTAGCGGGAAGTGGGAATGAGCAGTTCTTC
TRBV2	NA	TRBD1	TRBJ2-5	CASSDTRTGSETQYF	TGTGCCAGCAGTGATACCCGGACAGGGTCGGAGACCCAGTACTTC
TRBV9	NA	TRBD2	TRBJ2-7	CASSRGLAGGISYEQYF	TGTGCCAGCAGCCGGGGACTAGCGGGAGGAATATCCTACGAGCAGTACTTC
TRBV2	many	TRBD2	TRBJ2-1	CASSGVSGSQGEQFF	TGTGCCAGCAGTGGTGTTAGCGGGAGTCAAGGTGAGCAGTTCTTC
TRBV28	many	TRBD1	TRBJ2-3	CASRRYTGTGWTDTQYF	TGTGCCAGCAGACGTTACACCGGGACAGGGTGGACAGATACGCAGTATTTT
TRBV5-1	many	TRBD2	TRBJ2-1	CASRPLAGGLYNEQFF	TGCGCCAGCAGGCCGCTAGCGGGAGGGCTTTACAATGAGCAGTTCTTC
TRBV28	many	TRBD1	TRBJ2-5	CASSPRQGYETQYF	TGTGCCAGCAGTCCCAGACAGGGATATGAGACCCAGTACTTC
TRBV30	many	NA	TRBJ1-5	CAWSPGQISNQPQHF	TGTGCCTGGAGCCCAGGACAGATTAGCAATCAGCCCCAGCATTTT